Below are 27 T cell receptor beta chains sequenced from a single sample in a study of CD8 T cells in Susac syndrome. Random hexamers served to reverse transcribe about 0.5 to 1 ug RNA. MiXCR was run by TCRdb on the immunoSEQ multiplex PCR reads, yielding one entry per CDR3 protein. The sample gives about 180,000 distinct CDR3 sequences, 85% to 95% of which show up once; around 0.1% is in the top ten. Sequencing was carried out using CD4+ T cells from PBMCs. Source of these receptors: a human donor with Susac syndrome.

The chain is built from TRBV11-2 and TRBJ2-7, with D possibly matching TRBD1 (5 bases). The germline V gene has CDR1 SGHAT and CDR2 FQNNGV. V was trimmed by 6 bases and J by 4 bases, leaving 16 bases between them. This CDR3 contains 14 residues. The DNA for the CDR3 is TGTGCCAGCAGTCAAGGTGCAGGGTCGTACGAGCAGTACTTC. Protein: CASSQGAGSYEQYF.

This rearrangement joins TRBV15 to TRBJ2-3, with D uncertain. Germline-derived CDR1 and CDR2 are LNHNV and YYDKDF (reference sequence). V was pared by 0 bases and J by 0 bases, with 7 bases between. CDR3 length equals 15 residues. The CDR3 loop is CATSRDLPSTDTQYF. The CDR3 coding sequence is TGTGCCACCAGCAGAGATCTGCCCAGCACAGATACGCAGTATTTT.

The chain joins TRBV5-1 to TRBJ1-5, with no clear D. The V end was cut by 1 base, the J end by 0 bases, with 17 bases between. Germline values: CDR1 SGHRS, CDR2 YFSETQ. This CDR3 region has 18 residues. CDR3 loop: CASSLFPGGPNSNQPQHF. The CDR3 nucleotides read TGCGCCAGCAGCTTGTTTCCGGGCGGACCGAATAGCAATCAGCCCCAGCATTTT.

CDR3 sequence (DNA): TGCGCCAGCAGCCAAGATGTGCCTAGCGGGGCGTATGAGCAGTTCTTC. Protein sequence: CASSQDVPSGAYEQFF. This chain connects TRBV4-3 to TRBJ2-1; 9 bases line up with TRBD2. Looked up from germline, CDR1 is LGHNA and CDR2 is YSLEER. The CDR3 has 16 amino acids. Trimming removed 0 bases from V and 8 bases from J; junction bases left unmatched: 8.

There are a few counts of this clonotype. V usage is TRBV29-1 and J usage is TRBJ2-7; D is perhaps TRBD1 (6 bases). The CDR3 loop spans 12 amino acids. Germline CDR1 SQVTM, CDR2 ANQGSEA. V was pared by 8 bases and J by 6 bases, with 17 bases between. The CDR3 sequence: CSTARGSGEQYF. The CDR3 coding sequence is TGCAGCACAGCCAGGGGTTCTGGCGAGCAGTACTTC.

The chain couples TRBV21-1 to TRBJ2-5. TRBV21-1 is classified as a pseudogene. The CDR3 has 12 amino acids. This CDR3 is CASSIGRETQYF. In DNA form, the CDR3 reads TGTGCCAGCAGCATCGGACGGGAGACCCAGTACTTC.

The chain has TRBV4-2 and TRBJ2-1; TRBD1 matches 7 bases. Looked up from germline, CDR1 is LGHNA and CDR2 is YNFKEQ. The CDR3 is 17 amino acids. J lost 3 bases, V lost 2 bases, and 10 bases had no gene match. DNA of the CDR3: TGTGCCAGCAGCCAAAGGGGGCTAGCCCTAAGCTACAATGAGCAGTTCTTC. This sequence encodes CASSQRGLALSYNEQFF.

The V gene is TRBV20-1, the J gene TRBJ2-5, with D hard to call. Germline V lookup: CDR1 DFQATT, CDR2 SNEGSKA (reference sequence). V lost 2 bases and J 1 base, leaving 5 bases between the germline ends. The CDR3 has 12 amino acids. CDR3 DNA: TGCAGTGCTAGATCGACCCAAGAGACCCAGTACTTC. Protein product: CSARSTQETQYF.

V gene TRBV28 combines with J gene TRBJ1-2; possible D gene TRBD1, 6 bases. The CDR3 extends over 17 amino acids. CDR1 and CDR2 (germline): MDHEN, SYDVKM. Trimming pared 6 bases from V and 0 bases from J, leaving 20 bases between. The CDR3 coding sequence is TGTGCCAGCAGCCAAATATTTGGCAGGGGAGCTAACTATGGCTACACCTTC. As protein: CASSQIFGRGANYGYTF.

The chain has TRBV11-2 and TRBJ2-5, with D perhaps TRBD2 (6 bases). Germline V CDR1 and CDR2: SGHAT, FQNNGV. This CDR3 comprises 13 residues. Trimming shortened V by 5 bases and J by 5 bases, and 12 bases separated the two germline ends. In DNA, the CDR3 is TGTGCCAGCAGCGGTGGAGGGATGGAGACCCAGTACTTC. Translating gives CASSGGGMETQYF. Variable domain in full (rest from reference TRBV11-2 and TRBJ2-5): EAGVAQSPRYKIIEKRQSVAFWCNPISGHATLYWYQQILGQGPKLLIQFQNNGVVDDSQLPKDRFSAERLKGVDSTLKIQPAKLEDSAVYLCASSGGGMETQYFGPGTRLLVL.

This chain uses TRBV11-2 with TRBJ1-2; D is uncertain. CDR1 is SGHAT and CDR2 is FQNNGV in the germline V gene. The CDR3 is made up of 14 amino acids. The germline V and J ends were trimmed by 5 bases and 4 bases, with 14 bases remaining between them. CDR3 sequence: CASSEGLRAYGYTF. In DNA, the CDR3 is TGTGCCAGCAGCGAGGGCCTGCGGGCCTATGGCTACACCTTC.

The chain couples TRBV9 to TRBJ2-4; perhaps TRBD1 as D (6 bases). Per the germline V gene, CDR1 is SGDLS and CDR2 is YYNGEE. The CDR3 runs to 15 residues. Trimming pared 3 bases from V and 8 bases from J, leaving 18 bases between. CDR3 in amino acids: CASSDRGRGGDIQYF. CDR3 sequence (DNA): TGTGCCAGCAGCGATCGGGGCAGGGGCGGCGACATTCAGTACTTC.

This chain connects TRBV4-3 to TRBJ2-6; D might be TRBD1 or TRBD2, each matching 5 bases. With 0 bases removed from V and 12 bases from J, the gap between germline ends came to 9 bases. CDR1 is LGHNA and CDR2 is YSLEER in the germline V gene. This CDR3 is built from 13 residues. The CDR3 here is CASSQERGPVLTF. For the CDR3, the DNA is TGCGCCAGCAGCCAAGAGAGGGGTCCCGTCCTGACTTTC.

As DNA, the CDR3 is TGTGCCAGCAGCCAAGGGACTCGGGGCACAGATACGCAGTATTTT. It encodes CASSQGTRGTDTQYF. The rearrangement joins TRBV3-1 to TRBJ2-3; D perhaps matches TRBD2 (5 bases). The CDR3 covers 15 residues. Per the germline V gene, CDR1 is LGHDT and CDR2 is YNNKEL (reference sequence). V was shortened by 1 base and J by 1 base, with 9 bases between the two germline ends.

The chain couples TRBV6-2 or TRBV6-3 to TRBJ2-1; 11 bases align to TRBD1. Germline lookup yields CDR1 MNHEY and CDR2 SVGEGT. CDR3 size: 17 residues. V gave up 4 bases and J gave up 6 bases; unmatched junction bases: 11. The CDR3 spells CASSSYPGQGDGNEQFF. The CDR3 DNA follows: TGTGCCAGCAGTTCTTACCCGGGACAGGGGGATGGCAATGAGCAGTTCTTC.

J is TRBJ1-2 and V is TRBV20-1, with D unclear. The V gene lost 0 bases and the J gene lost 0 bases, with 5 bases spanning the gap. This CDR3 comprises 13 residues. The germline V gene has CDR1 DFQATT and CDR2 SNEGSKA (reference sequence). The CDR3 DNA reads as TGCAGTGCTAGAGATCAAGCTAACTATGGCTACACCTTC. Encoded protein: CSARDQANYGYTF.

This chain uses TRBV5-1 with TRBJ1-2, with D possibly matching TRBD1 (6 bases). Between the trimmed V and J ends, which lost 7 bases and 8 bases, there was a span of 15 bases. The CDR3 loop spans 12 amino acids. CDR1 SGHRS and CDR2 YFSETQ come from the germline V gene. CDR3 nucleotides: TGCGCCAGCGCTGGTGGAGGGGGGGGCTACACCTTC. Its translation is CASAGGGGGYTF.

The chain carries TRBV7-9 and TRBJ1-2, with 7 positions matching TRBD1. The germline V gene encodes CDR1 SEHNR and CDR2 FQNEAQ (reference sequence). The ends lost 2 bases at V and 8 bases at J; junction bases unmatched: 5. The CDR3 length is 13 residues. The CDR3 sequence is CASSLLTGEGYTF. Written as DNA, the CDR3 is TGTGCCAGCAGCTTACTCACAGGGGAAGGCTACACCTTC.

The chain employs TRBV20-1 and TRBJ2-5; weak D call: TRBD2 (6 bases). CDR3 length equals 14 residues. The V end lost 0 bases, the J end lost 6 bases, and 14 bases lay between the germline ends. Germline CDR1 reads DFQATT; CDR2 reads SNEGSKA (reference sequence). CDR3 in amino acids: CSAREPGLKQTQYF. CDR3 DNA sequence: TGCAGTGCTAGAGAACCGGGACTTAAGCAGACCCAGTACTTC.

V gene TRBV12-3 or TRBV12-4 combines with J gene TRBJ2-5, with a weak D call TRBD2 (6 bases). V lost 3 bases to trimming and J lost 9 bases, with 8 bases between them. There are 11 residues in the CDR3. The CDR3 DNA follows: TGTGCCAGCAGTTTCGGGGGAGCCCAGTACTTC. Translation: CASSFGGAQYF.

The chain has TRBV5-4 and TRBJ2-5, with D hard to call. Deletions cut 0 bases from V and 5 bases from J, with 8 bases between. This CDR3 spans 13 amino acids. Germline V CDR1 and CDR2: SGHNT, YYREEE (reference sequence). The CDR3 here is CASSLDSLETQYF. For the CDR3, the DNA is TGTGCCAGCAGCTTGGACAGTTTGGAGACCCAGTACTTC.

The chain employs TRBV28 and TRBJ2-3; 12 bases are shared with TRBD2. V shed 5 bases and J 0 bases; nucleotides not matched to a gene: 3. Per germline, CDR1 MDHEN and CDR2 SYDVKM. The CDR3 has 16 amino acids. CDR3 DNA sequence: TGTGCCAGCAGTAAGACTAGCGGGGGCAGCACAGATACGCAGTATTTT. Translating gives CASSKTSGGSTDTQYF.

This clonotype was observed a handful of times. The chain has TRBV29-1 and TRBJ2-7; 7 bases are a match to TRBD2. With V trimmed by 5 bases and J by 4 bases, 8 bases remained unmatched. CDR3 length: 13 residues. Germline assignment: CDR1 SQVTM and CDR2 ANQGSEA. The CDR3 nucleotides read TGCAGCGTTCGTCGGGGGGTGGCATACGAGCAGTACTTC. It translates to CSVRRGVAYEQYF.

This clonotype was detected only once. V usage is TRBV29-1 and J usage is TRBJ2-6, with 9 bases fitting TRBD1. CDR3 length: 14 amino acids. The germline V gene encodes CDR1 SQVTM and CDR2 ANQGSEA. The V segment lost 4 bases and the J segment 4 bases; nucleotides outside the gene matches: 2. The CDR3 coding sequence is TGCAGCGTTGCCGACAGGGGGGGGGCCAACGTCCTGACTTTC. Protein: CSVADRGGANVLTF.

This clonotype was seen just once. V usage is TRBV2 and J usage is TRBJ2-5; tentative D call: TRBD1 (6 bases). The V and J ends lost 4 bases and 8 bases respectively, with 17 bases between them. Per germline, CDR1 SNHLY and CDR2 FYNNEI. The CDR3 covers 14 residues. CDR3 DNA: TGTGCCAGCAGTGCCTGGCAGACAGGCACCACCCAGTACTTC. Its protein product is CASSAWQTGTTQYF.

V and J are TRBV19 and TRBJ2-3; 7 bases map to TRBD2. The CDR3 is 16 residues long. V lost 4 bases to trimming and J lost 1 base; unmatched junction nucleotides: 8. Germline values: CDR1 LNHDA, CDR2 SQIVND (reference sequence). CDR3 nucleotide sequence: TGTGCCAGTAGTAATGGCGGGAGTATAGGCACAGATACGCAGTATTTT. It translates to CASSNGGSIGTDTQYF.

This sequence joins TRBV23-1 and TRBJ2-5; a possible D gene is TRBD2 (6 bases). TRBV23-1 falls under the ORF class, with uncertain function. The CDR3 has 16 amino acids. Trimming removed 8 bases at V and 5 bases at J, with 24 bases between. CDR3 nucleotide sequence: TGCGCCAGCCCCGGAAATAGCGGTCACACACGCGAGACCCAGTACTTC. Its protein is CASPGNSGHTRETQYF.